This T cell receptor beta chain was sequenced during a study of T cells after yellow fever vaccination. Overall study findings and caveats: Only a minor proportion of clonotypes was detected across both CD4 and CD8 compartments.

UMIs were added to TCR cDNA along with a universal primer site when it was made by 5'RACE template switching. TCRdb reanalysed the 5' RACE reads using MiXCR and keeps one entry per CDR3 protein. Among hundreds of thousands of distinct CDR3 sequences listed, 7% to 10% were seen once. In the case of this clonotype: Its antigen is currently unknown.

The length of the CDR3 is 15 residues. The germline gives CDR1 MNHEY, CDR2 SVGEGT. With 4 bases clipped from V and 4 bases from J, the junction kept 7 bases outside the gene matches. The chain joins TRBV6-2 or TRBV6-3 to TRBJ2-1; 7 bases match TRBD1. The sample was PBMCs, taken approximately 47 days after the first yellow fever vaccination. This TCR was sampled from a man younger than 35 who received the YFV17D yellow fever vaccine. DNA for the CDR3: TGTGCCAGCAGTTGGCGAGGGACAGATTACAATGAGCAGTTCTTC. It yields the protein CASSWRGTDYNEQFF.